This T cell receptor beta chain originates from a study of PD-1 blockade in classical Hodgkin lymphoma. Regarding this clone: The target antigen is unknown.

Profiled with immunoSEQ multiplex PCR; TCRdb holds only in-frame clones, not every one. Seen here are approximately 160,000 clones, around four fifths observed once, and the top ten hold roughly 9.8%. Germline assignment: CDR1 SGHDT and CDR2 YYEEEE. This CDR3 region has 15 residues. Losses at the gene ends were 2 bases for V and 2 bases for J; bases not matched to a gene: 2. Study outcomes and limitations: It was CD4+ TCR diversity, not CD8+, that rose significantly by C4D1.

Every patient had relapsed following autologous stem cell transplantation, and cohorts differed in brentuximab vedotin exposure. This chain joins TRBV5-6 and TRBJ2-3, with 10 bases matching TRBD2. The sequencing used peripheral blood mononuclear cells (PBMCs), collected before the second cycle of nivolumab. The receptor was derived from a human donor with classical Hodgkin lymphoma. CDR3 region: CASSLTSGNTDTQYF. The CDR3 DNA is TGTGCCAGCAGCTTAACTAGCGGGAACACAGATACGCAGTATTTT.